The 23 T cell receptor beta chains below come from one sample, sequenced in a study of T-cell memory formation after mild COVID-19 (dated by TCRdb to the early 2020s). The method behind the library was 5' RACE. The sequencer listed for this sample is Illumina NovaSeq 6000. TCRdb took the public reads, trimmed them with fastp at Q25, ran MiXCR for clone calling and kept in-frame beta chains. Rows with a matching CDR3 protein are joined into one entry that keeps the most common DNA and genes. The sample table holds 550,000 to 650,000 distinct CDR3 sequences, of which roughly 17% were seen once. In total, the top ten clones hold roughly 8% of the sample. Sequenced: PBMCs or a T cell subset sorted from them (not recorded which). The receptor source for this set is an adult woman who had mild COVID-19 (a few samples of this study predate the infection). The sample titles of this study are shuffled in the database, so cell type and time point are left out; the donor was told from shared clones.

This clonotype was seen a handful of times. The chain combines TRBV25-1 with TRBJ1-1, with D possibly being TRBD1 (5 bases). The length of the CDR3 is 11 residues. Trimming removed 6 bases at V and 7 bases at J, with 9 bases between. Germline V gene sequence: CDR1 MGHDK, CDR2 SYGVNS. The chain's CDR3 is CASSPGREAFF. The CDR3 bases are TGTGCCAGCAGCCCGGGACGTGAAGCTTTCTTT.

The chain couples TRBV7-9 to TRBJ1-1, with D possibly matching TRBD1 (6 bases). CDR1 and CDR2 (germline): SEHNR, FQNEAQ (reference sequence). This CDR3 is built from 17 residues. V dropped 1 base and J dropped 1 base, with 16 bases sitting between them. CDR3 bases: TGTGCCAGCAGCTTAGGATTTACAGGGACAACGAACACTGAAGCTTTCTTT. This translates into CASSLGFTGTTNTEAFF.

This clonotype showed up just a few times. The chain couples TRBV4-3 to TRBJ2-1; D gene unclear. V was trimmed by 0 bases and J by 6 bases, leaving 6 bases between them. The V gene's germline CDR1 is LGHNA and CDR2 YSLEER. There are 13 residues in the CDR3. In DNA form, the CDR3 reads TGCGCCAGCAGCCAAGAGGTCGGCAATGAGCAGTTCTTC. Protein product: CASSQEVGNEQFF.

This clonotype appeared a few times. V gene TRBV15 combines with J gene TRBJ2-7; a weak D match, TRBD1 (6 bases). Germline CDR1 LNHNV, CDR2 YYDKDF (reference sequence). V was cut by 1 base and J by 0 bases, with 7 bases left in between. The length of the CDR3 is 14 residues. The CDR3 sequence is CATSRVDSSYEQYF. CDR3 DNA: TGTGCCACCAGCAGAGTGGACAGCTCCTACGAGCAGTACTTC.

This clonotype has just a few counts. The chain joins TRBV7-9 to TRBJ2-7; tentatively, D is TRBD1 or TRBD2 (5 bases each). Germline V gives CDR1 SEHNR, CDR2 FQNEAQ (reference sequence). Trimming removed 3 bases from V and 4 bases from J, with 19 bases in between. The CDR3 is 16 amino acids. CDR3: CASSFHEGPKLYEQYF. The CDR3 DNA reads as TGTGCCAGCAGCTTCCACGAGGGACCAAAGCTATACGAGCAGTACTTC.

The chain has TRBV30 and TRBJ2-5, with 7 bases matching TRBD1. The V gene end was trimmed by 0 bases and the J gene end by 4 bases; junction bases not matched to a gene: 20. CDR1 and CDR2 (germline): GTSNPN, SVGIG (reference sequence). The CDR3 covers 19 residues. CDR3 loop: CAWSVMSWTGSLIGETQYF. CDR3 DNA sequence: TGTGCCTGGAGTGTAATGTCTTGGACAGGCAGCCTAATCGGAGAGACCCAGTACTTC.

The CDR3 sequence: CASSYSRAGRQYLAGTYNEQFF. In DNA form, the CDR3 reads TGTGCCAGCAGTTACTCACGGGCAGGCCGACAATATCTCGCTGGGACTTACAATGAGCAGTTCTTC. This sequence joins TRBV6-2 or TRBV6-3 and TRBJ2-1; D is possibly TRBD2 (6 bases). The CDR3 runs to 22 residues. The V and J ends lost 0 bases and 4 bases respectively, with 31 bases between them. Germline CDR1 is MNHEY and CDR2 is SVGEGT.

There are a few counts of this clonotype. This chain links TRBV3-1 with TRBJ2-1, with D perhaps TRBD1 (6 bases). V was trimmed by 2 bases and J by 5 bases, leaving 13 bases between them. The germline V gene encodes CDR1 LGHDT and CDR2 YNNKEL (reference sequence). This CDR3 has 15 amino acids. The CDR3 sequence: CASSQQGFRNNEQFF. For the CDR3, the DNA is TGTGCCAGCAGCCAACAGGGGTTTAGGAACAATGAGCAGTTCTTC.

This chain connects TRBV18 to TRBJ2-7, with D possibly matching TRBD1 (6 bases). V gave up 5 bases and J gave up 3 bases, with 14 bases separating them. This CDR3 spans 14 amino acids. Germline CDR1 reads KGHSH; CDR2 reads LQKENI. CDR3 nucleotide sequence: TGTGCCAGCTCATACACAGGACAGAACTACGAGCAGTACTTC. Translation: CASSYTGQNYEQYF.

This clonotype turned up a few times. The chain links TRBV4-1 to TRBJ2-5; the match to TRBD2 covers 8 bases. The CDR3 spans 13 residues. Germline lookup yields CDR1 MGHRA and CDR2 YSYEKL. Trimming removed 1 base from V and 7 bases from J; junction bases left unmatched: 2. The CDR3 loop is CASSQGGGSTQYF. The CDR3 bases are TGCGCCAGCAGCCAAGGCGGGGGGTCGACCCAGTACTTC.

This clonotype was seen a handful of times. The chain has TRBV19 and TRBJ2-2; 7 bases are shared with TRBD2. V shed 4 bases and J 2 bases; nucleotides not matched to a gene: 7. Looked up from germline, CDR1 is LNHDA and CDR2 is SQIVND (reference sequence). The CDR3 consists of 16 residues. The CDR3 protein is CASSTPRGRNTGELFF. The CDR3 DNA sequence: TGTGCCAGTAGTACCCCTCGCGGGAGAAACACCGGGGAGCTGTTTTTT.

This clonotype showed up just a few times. The CDR3 nucleotides read TGTGCCAGTACCCCCCGGCGGGGGGGGAACACTGAAGCTTTCTTT. Translated: CASTPRRGGNTEAFF. The chain has TRBV19 and TRBJ1-1, with D possibly TRBD1 on 5 matching bases. There are 15 residues in the CDR3. Germline CDR1 LNHDA, CDR2 SQIVND (reference sequence). V was cut by 7 bases and J by 1 base, with 16 bases left in between.

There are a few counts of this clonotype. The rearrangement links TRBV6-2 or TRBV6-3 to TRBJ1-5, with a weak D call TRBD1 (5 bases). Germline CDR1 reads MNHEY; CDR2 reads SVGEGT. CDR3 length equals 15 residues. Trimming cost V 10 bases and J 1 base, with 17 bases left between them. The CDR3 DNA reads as TGTGCCACTAGAAGGGGTAGTGGGAGCAATCAGCCCCAGCATTTT. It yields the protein CATRRGSGSNQPQHF.

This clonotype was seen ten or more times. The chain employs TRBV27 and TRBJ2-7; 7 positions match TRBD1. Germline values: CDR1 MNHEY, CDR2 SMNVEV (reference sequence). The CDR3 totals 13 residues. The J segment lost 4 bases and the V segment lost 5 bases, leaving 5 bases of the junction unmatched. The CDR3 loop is CASSPRDRYEQYF. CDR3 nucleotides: TGTGCCAGCAGTCCACGGGACAGATACGAGCAGTACTTC.

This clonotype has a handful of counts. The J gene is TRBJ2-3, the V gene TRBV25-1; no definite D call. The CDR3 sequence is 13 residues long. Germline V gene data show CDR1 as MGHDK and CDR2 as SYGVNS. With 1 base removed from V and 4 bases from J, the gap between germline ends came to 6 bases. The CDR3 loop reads CASSESLPDTQYF. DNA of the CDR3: TGTGCCAGCAGTGAATCCCTCCCAGATACGCAGTATTTT.

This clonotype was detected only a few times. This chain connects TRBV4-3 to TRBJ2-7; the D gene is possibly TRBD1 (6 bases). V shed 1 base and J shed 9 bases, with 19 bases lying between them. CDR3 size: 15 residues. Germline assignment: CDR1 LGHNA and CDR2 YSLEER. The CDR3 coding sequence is TGCGCCAGCAGCCAAGTTTCCGGGCCCGGGACACGGCAGTACTTC. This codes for CASSQVSGPGTRQYF.

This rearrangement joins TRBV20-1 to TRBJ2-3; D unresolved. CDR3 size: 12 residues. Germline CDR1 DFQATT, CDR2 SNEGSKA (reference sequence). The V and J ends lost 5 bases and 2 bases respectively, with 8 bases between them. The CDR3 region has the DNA TGCAGTGCTGGCCTTCACACAGATACGCAGTATTTT. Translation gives CSAGLHTDTQYF.

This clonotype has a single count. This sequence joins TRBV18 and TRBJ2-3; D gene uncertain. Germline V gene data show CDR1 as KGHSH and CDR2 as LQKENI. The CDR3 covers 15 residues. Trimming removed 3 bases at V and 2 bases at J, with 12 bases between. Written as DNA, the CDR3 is TGTGCCAGCTCACCCGATTATATGACCACAGATACGCAGTATTTT. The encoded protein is CASSPDYMTTDTQYF.

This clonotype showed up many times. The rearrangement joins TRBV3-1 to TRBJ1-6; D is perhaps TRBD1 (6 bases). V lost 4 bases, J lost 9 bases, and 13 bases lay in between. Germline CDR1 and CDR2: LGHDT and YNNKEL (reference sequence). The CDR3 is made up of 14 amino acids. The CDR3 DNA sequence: TGTGCCAGCAGCCTACAGGGCAAGGTTTCACCCCTCCACTTT. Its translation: CASSLQGKVSPLHF.

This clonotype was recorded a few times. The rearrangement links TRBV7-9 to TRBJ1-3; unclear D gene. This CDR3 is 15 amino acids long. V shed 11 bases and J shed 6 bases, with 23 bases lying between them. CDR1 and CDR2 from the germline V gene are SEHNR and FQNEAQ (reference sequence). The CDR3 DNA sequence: TGTGCCCCAGACAAGCAAGTAAACGACCAAAACACCATATATTTT. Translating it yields CAPDKQVNDQNTIYF.

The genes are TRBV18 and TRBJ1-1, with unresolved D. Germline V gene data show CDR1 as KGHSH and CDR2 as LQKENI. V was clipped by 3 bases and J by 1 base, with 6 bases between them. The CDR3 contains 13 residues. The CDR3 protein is CASSPQKNTEAFF. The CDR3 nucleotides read TGTGCCAGCTCACCTCAGAAGAACACTGAAGCTTTCTTT.

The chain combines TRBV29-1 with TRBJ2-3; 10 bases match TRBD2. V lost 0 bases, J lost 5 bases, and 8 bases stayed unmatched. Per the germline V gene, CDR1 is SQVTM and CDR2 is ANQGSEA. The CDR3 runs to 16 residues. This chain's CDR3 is CSVEDRLAGVIDTQYF. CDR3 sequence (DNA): TGCAGCGTTGAAGATCGCCTAGCGGGAGTAATAGATACGCAGTATTTT.

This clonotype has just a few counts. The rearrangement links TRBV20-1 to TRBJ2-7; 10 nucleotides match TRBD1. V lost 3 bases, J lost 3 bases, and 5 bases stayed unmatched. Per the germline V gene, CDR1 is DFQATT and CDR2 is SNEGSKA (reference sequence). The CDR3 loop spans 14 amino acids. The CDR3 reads CSASDGQGDYEQYF. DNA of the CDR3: TGCAGTGCTAGTGATGGACAGGGGGACTACGAGCAGTACTTC.